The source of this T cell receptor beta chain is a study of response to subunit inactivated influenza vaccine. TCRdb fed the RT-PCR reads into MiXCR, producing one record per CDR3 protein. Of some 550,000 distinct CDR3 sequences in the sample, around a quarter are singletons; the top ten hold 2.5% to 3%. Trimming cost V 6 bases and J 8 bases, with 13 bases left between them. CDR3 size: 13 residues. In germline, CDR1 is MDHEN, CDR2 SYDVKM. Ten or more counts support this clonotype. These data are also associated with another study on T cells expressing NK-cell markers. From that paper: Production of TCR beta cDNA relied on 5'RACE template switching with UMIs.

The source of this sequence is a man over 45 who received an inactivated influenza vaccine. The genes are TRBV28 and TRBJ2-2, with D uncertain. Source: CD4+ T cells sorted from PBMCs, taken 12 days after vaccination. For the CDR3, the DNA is TGTGCCAGCAGCCCTATTTTGGCGGGGGAGCTGTTTTTT. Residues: CASSPILAGELFF.